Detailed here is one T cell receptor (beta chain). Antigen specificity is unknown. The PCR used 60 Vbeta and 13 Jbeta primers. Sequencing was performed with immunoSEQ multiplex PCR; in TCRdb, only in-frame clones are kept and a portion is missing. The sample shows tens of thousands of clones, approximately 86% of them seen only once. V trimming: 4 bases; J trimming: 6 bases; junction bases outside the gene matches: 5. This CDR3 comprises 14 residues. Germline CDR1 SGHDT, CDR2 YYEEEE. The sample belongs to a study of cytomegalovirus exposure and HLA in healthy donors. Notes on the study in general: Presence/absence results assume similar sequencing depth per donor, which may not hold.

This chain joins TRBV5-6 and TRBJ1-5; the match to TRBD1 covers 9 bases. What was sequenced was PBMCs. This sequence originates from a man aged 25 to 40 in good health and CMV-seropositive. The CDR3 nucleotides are TGTGCCAGCAGCAAGGGACAGGGTTTTCAGCCCCAGCATTTT. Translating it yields CASSKGQGFQPQHF.